The clone carrying this T cell receptor (beta chain) has just one count. What it binds is unknown. Amplified regions were TCR beta CDR3 sequences from RNA transcripts. Using the HTBI primer set, a first-round RT-PCR was run on the TCR CDR3. TCRdb itself ran the multiplex PCR reads through MiXCR, one entry per CDR3 protein. The sample comprises about 250,000 distinct CDR3 sequences, approximately 24% of which are singletons, and around 40% rests with the top ten. This sample is part of a study of T cells in Graves' hyperthyroidism and ophthalmopathy. Overall study: Peripheral blood was collected at initial diagnosis, before any treatment.

There are 13 residues in the CDR3. The V end was cut by 6 bases, the J end by 7 bases, with 16 bases between. Looked up from germline, CDR1 is SGHTA and CDR2 is FQGNSA. Overall study findings and caveats: Blood shared most expanded thyroid clonotypes above 0.001.

Ophthalmopathy patients had Clinical Activity Score at least 3, NOSPECS grade at least 4, duration under 3 months. PBMCs came from around 10 ml fresh peripheral blood. The TCR was taken from a woman in her thirties or forties with Graves' ophthalmopathy. Sequences were obtained from blood. This sequence joins TRBV7-2 and TRBJ2-7; D gene uncertain. The CDR3 reads CASRSSPSLEQYF. CDR3 bases: TGTGCCAGCAGGAGTTCGCCGTCCTTGGAGCAGTACTTC.